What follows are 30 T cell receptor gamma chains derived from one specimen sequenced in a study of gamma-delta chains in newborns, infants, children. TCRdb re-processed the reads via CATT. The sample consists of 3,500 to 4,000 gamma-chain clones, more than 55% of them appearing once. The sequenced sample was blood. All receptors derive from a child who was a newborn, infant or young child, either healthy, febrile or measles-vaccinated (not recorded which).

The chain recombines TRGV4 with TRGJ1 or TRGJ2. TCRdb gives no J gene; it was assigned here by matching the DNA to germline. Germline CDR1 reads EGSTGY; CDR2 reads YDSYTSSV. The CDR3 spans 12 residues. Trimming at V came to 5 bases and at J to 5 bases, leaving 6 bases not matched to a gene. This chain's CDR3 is CATWVRNYKKLF. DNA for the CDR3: TGTGCCACCTGGGTACGGAATTATAAGAAACTCTTT.

The CDR3: CALWEPADYYKKLF. CDR3 sequence (DNA): TGTGCCTTGTGGGAGCCTGCGGATTATTATAAGAAACTCTTT. The V call is TRGV9, the J call TRGJ1 or TRGJ2. Matching the DNA to germline supplied the J gene, which TCRdb does not give. The CDR3 covers 14 residues. The germline CDR1 and CDR2 sequences are GITISATS and ISYDGTV (reference sequence). Losses at the gene ends were 3 bases for V and 2 bases for J; bases not matched to a gene: 7.

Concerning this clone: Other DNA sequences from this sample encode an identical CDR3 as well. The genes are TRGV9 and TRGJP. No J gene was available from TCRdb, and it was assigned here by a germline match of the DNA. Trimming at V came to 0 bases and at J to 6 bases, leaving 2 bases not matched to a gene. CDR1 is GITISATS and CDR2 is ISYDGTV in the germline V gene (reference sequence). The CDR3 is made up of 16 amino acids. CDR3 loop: CALWEVLELGKKIKVF. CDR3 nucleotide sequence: TGTGCCTTGTGGGAGGTGTTAGAGTTGGGCAAAAAAATCAAGGTATTT.

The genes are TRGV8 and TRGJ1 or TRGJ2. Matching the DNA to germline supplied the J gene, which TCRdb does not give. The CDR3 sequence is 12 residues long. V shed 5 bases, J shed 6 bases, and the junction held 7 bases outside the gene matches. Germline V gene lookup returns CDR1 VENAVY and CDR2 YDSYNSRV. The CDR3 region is CATWGGLYKKLF. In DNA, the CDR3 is TGTGCCACCTGGGGAGGGCTTTATAAGAAACTCTTT.

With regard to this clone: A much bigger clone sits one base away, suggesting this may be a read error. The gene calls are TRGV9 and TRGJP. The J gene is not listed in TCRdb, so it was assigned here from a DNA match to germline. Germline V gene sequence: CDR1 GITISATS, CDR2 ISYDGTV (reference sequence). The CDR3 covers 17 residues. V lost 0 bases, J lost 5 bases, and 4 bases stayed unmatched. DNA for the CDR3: TGTGCCTTGTGGGAGGTGCTCGAAGAGTTGGGCAAAAAAATCAAGGTATTT. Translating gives CALWEVLEELGKKIKVF.

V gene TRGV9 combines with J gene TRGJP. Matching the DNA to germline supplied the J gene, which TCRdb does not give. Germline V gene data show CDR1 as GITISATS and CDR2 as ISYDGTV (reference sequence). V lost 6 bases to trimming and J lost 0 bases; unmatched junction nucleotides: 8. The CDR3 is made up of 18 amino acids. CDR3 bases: TGTGCCTTGTGGACCTCCCCTGGGCAAGAGTTGGGCAAAAAAATCAAGGTATTT. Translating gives CALWTSPGQELGKKIKVF.

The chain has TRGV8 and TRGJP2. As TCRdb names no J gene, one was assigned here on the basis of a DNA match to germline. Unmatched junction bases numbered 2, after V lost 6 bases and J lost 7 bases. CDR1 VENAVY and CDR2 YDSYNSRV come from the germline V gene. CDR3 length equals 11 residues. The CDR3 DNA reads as TGTGCCACCTGGCTTGATTGGATCAAGACGTTT. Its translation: CATWLDWIKTF.

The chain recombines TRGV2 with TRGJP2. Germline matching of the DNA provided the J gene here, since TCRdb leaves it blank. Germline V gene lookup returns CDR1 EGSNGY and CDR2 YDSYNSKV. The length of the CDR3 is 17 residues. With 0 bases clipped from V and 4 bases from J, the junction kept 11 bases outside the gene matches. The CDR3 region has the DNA TGTGCCACCTGGGACGGGCCCCTAGAATATAGTGATTGGATCAAGACGTTT. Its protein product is CATWDGPLEYSDWIKTF.

The CDR3 loop reads CALWEVQGFLGKKIKVF. The CDR3 DNA follows: TGTGCCTTGTGGGAGGTGCAGGGGTTTTTGGGCAAAAAAATCAAGGTATTT. The V call is TRGV9, the J call TRGJP. The J gene is not listed in TCRdb, so it was assigned here from a DNA match to germline. Germline V gene data show CDR1 as GITISATS and CDR2 as ISYDGTV (reference sequence). The junction had 9 bases not matched to a gene; V was cut back by 0 bases and J by 10 bases. The CDR3 has 17 residues.

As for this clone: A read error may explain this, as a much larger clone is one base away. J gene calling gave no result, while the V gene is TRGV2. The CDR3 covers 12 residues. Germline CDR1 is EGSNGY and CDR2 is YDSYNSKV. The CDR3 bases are TGTGCCACCTGGGACGGGCATTATAAGGAACTCTTT. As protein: CATWDGHYKELF.

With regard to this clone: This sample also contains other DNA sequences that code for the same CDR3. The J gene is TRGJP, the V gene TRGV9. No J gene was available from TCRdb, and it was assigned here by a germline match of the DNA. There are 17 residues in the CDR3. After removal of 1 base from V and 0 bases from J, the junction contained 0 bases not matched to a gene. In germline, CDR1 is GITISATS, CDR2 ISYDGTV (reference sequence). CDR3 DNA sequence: TGTGCCTTGTGGGAGGTTGGGCAAGAGTTGGGCAAAAAAATCAAGGTATTT. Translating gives CALWEVGQELGKKIKVF.

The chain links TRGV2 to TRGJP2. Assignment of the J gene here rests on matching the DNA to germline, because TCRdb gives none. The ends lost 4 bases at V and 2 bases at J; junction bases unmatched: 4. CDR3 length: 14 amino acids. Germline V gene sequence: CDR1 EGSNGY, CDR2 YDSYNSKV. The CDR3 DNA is TGTGCCACCTGGGATCGAAGTAGTGATTGGATCAAGACGTTT. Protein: CATWDRSSDWIKTF.

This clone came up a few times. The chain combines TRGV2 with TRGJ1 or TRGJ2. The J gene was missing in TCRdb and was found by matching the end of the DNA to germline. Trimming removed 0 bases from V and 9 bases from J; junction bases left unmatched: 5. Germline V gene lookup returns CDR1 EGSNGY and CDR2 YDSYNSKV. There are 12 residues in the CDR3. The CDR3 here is CATWDGPSKKLF. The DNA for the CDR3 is TGTGCCACCTGGGACGGGCCCAGTAAGAAACTCTTT.

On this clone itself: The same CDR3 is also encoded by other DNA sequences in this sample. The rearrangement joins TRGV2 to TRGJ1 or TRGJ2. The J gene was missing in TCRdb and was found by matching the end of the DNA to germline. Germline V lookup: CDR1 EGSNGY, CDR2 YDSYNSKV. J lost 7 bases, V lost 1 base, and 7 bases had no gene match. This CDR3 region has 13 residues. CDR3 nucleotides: TGTGCCACCTGGGACGGAAGGGGGTATAAGAAACTCTTT. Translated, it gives CATWDGRGYKKLF.

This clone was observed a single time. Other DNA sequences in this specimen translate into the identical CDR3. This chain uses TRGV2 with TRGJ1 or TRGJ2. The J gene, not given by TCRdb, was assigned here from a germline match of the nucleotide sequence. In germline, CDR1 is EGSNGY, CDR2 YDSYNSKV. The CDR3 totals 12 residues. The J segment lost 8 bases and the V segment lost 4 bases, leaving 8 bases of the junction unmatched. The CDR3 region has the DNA TGTGCCACCTGGGATGGTTTGGATAAGAAACTCTTT. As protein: CATWDGLDKKLF.

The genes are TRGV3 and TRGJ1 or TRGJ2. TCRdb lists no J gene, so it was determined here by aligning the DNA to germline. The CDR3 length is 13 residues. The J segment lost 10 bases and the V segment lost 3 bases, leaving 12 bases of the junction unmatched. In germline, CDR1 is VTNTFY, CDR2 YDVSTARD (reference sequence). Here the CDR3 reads CATWDPVKGKKLF. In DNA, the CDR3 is TGTGCCACCTGGGACCCGGTTAAAGGAAAGAAACTCTTT.

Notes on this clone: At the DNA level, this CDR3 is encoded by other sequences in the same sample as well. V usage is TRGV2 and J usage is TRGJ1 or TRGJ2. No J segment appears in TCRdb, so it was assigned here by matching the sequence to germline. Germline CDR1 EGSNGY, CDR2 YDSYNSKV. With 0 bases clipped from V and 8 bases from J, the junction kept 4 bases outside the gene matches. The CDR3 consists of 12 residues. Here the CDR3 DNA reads TGTGCCACCTGGGACGGGCGTGATAAGAAACTCTTT. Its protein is CATWDGRDKKLF.

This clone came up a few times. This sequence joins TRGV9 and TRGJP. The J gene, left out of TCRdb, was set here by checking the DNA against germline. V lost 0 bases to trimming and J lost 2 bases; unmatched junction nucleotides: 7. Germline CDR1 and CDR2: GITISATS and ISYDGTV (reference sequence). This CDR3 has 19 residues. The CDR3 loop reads CALWEVQGRQELGKKIKVF. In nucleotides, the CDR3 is TGTGCCTTGTGGGAGGTGCAAGGTCGGCAAGAGTTGGGCAAAAAAATCAAGGTATTT.

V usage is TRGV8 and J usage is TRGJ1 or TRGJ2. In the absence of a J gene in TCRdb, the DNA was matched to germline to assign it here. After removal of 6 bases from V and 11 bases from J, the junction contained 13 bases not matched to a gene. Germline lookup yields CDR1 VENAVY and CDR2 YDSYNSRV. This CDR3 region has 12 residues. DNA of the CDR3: TGTGCCACCTGGATAACCCGCGAGGAGAAACTCTTT. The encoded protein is CATWITREEKLF.

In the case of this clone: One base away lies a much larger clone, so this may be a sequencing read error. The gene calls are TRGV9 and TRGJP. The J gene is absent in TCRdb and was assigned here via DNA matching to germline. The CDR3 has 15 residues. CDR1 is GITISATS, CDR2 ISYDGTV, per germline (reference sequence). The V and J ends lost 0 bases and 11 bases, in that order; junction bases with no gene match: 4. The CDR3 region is CALWEVRMGKKIKVF. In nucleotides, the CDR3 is TGTGCCTTGTGGGAGGTGCGGATGGGCAAAAAAATCAAGGTATTT.

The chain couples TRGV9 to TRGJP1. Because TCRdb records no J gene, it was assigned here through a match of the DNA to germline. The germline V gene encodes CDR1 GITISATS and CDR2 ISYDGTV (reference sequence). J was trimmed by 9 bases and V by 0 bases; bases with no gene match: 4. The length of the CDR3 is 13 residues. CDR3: CALWEVHRWFKIF. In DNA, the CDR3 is TGTGCCTTGTGGGAGGTGCACCGTTGGTTCAAGATATTT.

The CDR3 DNA reads as TGTGCCACCTGGGATCTCGGTTATAAGAAACTCTTT. Residues: CATWDLGYKKLF. V usage is TRGV8 and J usage is TRGJ1 or TRGJ2. The J gene was missing in TCRdb and was found by matching the end of the DNA to germline. The CDR3 covers 12 residues. Germline V lookup: CDR1 VENAVY, CDR2 YDSYNSRV. With 3 bases clipped from V and 6 bases from J, the junction kept 5 bases outside the gene matches.

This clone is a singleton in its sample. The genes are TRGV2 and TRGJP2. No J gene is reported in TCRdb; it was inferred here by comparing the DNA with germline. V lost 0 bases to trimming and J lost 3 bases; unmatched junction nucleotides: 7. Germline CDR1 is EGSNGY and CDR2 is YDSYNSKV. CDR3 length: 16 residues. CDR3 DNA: TGTGCCACCTGGGACGGGCGTTGTGGTAGTGATTGGATCAAGACGTTT. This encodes CATWDGRCGSDWIKTF.

DNA for the CDR3: TGTGCCACCTGGGATGCCGCTTGGTATAAGAAACTCTTT. It specifies CATWDAAWYKKLF. The rearrangement links TRGV4 to TRGJ1 or TRGJ2. Germline matching of the DNA provided the J gene here, since TCRdb leaves it blank. Germline CDR1 EGSTGY, CDR2 YDSYTSSV. This CDR3 contains 13 residues. The V gene end was trimmed by 2 bases and the J gene end by 7 bases; junction bases not matched to a gene: 8.

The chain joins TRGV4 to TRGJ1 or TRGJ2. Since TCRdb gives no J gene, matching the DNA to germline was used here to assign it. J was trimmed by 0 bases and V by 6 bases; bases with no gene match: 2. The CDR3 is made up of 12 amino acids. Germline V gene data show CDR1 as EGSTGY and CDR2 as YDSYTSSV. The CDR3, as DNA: TGTGCCACCTGGTCGAATTATTATAAGAAACTCTTT. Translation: CATWSNYYKKLF.

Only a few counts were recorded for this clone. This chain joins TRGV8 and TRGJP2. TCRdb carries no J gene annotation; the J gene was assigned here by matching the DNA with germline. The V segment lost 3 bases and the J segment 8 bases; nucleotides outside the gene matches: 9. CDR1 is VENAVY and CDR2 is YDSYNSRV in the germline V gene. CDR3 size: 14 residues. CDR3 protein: CATWDGPEDWIKTF. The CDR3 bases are TGTGCCACCTGGGATGGGCCGGAAGATTGGATCAAGACGTTT.

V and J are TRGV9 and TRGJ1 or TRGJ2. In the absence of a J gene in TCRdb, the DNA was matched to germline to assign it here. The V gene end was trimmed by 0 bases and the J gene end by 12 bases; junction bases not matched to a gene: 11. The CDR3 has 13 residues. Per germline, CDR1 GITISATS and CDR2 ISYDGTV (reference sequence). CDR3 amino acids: CALWEVVFRGKLF. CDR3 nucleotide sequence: TGTGCCTTGTGGGAGGTGGTGTTTAGGGGGAAACTCTTT.

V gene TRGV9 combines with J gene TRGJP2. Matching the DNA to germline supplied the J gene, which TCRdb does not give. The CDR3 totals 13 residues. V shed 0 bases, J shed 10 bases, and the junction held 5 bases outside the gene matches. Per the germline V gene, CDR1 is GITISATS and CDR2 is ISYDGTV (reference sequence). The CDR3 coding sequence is TGTGCCTTGTGGGAGGTGCTTGGTTGGATCAAGACGTTT. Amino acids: CALWEVLGWIKTF.

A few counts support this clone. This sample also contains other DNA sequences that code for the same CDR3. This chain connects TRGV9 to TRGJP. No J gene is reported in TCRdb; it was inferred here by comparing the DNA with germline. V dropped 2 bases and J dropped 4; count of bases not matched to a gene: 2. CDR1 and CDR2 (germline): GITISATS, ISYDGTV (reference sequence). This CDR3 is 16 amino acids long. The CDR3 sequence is CALWEGQELGKKIKVF. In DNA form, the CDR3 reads TGTGCCTTGTGGGAGGGTCAAGAGTTGGGCAAAAAAATCAAGGTATTT.

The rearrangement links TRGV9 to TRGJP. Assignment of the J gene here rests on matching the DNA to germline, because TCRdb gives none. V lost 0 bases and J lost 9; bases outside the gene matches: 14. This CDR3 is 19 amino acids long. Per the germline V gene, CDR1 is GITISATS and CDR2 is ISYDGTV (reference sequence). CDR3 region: CALWEVHSWKGLGKKIKVF. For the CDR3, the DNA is TGTGCCTTGTGGGAGGTGCATTCGTGGAAAGGGTTGGGCAAAAAAATCAAGGTATTT.